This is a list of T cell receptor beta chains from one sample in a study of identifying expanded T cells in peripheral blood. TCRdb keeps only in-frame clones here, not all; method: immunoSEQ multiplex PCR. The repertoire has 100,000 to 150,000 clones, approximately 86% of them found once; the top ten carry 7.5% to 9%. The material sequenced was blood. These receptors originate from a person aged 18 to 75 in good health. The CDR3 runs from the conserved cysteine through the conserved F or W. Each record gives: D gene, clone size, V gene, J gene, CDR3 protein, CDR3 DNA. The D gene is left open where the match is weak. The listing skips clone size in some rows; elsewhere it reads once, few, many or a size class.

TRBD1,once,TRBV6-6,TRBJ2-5,CASRSGTGGGETQYF,TGTGCCAGCAGGTCCGGGACAGGGGGCGGGGAGACCCAGTACTTC
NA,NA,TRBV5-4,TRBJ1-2,CASSLNSGTLPYGYTF,TGTGCCAGCAGCCTCAACTCCGGGACACTTCCTTATGGCTACACCTTC
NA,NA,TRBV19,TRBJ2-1,CASSPRLANSYNEQFF,TGTGCCAGTAGTCCCCGGCTAGCGAACTCCTACAATGAGCAGTTCTTC
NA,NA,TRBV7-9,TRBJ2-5,CASSTDSTGSKTQYF,TGTGCCAGCAGCACAGACTCCACAGGGTCTAAGACCCAGTACTTC
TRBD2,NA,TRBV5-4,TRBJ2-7,CASRLAGVLEQYF,TGTGCCAGCAGACTAGCGGGAGTCCTCGAGCAGTACTTC
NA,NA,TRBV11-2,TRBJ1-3,CASSDPWERGNTIYF,TGTGCCAGCAGCGACCCTTGGGAGCGTGGAAACACCATATATTTT
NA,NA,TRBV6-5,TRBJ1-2,CASSKTGALYGYTF,TGTGCCAGCAGTAAAACCGGGGCCCTATATGGCTACACCTTC
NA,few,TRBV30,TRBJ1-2,CACWTNYGYTF,TGTGCCTGTTGGACAAACTATGGCTACACCTTC
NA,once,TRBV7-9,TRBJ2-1,CASSFLSGLSSYNEQFF,TGTGCCAGCAGCTTTCTATCCGGATTGAGCTCCTACAATGAGCAGTTCTTC
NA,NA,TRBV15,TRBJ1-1,CATSRGVGNTEAFF,TGTGCCACCAGCCGAGGAGTGGGGAACACTGAAGCTTTCTTT
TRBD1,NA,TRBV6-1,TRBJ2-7,CASSGSTGGSYEQYF,TGTGCCAGCAGTGGTAGTACAGGGGGAAGCTACGAGCAGTACTTC
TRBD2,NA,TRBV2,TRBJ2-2,CASSDGERGSNTGELFF,TGTGCCAGCAGCGACGGGGAGCGGGGATCGAACACCGGGGAGCTGTTTTTT
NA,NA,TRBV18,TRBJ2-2,CASSPPLVGELFF,TGTGCCAGCTCACCACCATTGGTGGGGGAGCTGTTTTTT
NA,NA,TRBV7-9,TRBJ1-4,CASSFPREGGNEKLFF,TGTGCCAGCAGCTTCCCCCGAGAAGGCGGTAATGAAAAACTGTTTTTT
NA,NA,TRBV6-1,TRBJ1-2,CASSERTDGWGYTF,TGTGCCAGCAGTGAACGAACGGACGGATGGGGCTACACCTTC
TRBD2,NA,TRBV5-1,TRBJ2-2,CASSTASGMNTGELFF,TGCGCCAGCAGCACCGCTAGCGGAATGAACACCGGGGAGCTGTTTTTT
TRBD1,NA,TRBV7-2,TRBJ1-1,CASSHRGTDTEAFF,TGTGCCAGCAGCCACAGGGGTACGGACACTGAAGCTTTCTTT
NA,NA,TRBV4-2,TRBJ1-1,CASSQGAGYTEAFF,TGTGCCAGCAGCCAAGGGGCAGGGTACACTGAAGCTTTCTTT
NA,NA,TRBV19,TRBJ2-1,CASLDYYNEQFF,TGTGCCAGTTTAGACTATTACAATGAGCAGTTCTTC
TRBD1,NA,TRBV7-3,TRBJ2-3,CASSTEGQGGTDTQYF,TGTGCCAGCAGCACTGAGGGACAGGGGGGCACAGATACGCAGTATTTT
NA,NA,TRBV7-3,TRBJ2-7,CASSFAYGVSYEQYF,TGTGCCAGCAGCTTTGCCTATGGGGTGTCCTACGAGCAGTACTTC
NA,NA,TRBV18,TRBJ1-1,CASSPEDSLLNTEAFF,TGTGCCAGCTCACCAGAGGACAGCCTCTTGAACACTGAAGCTTTCTTT
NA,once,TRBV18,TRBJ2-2,CASSPLREAELFF,TGTGCCAGCTCACCACTCAGGGAAGCGGAGCTGTTTTTT
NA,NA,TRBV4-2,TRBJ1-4,CASSQGRADNEKLFF,TGTGCCAGCAGCCAAGGTCGGGCAGATAATGAAAAACTGTTTTTT
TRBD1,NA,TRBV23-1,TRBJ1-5,CASTKQGLIHQPQHF,TGCGCCAGCACTAAACAGGGGCTTATACATCAGCCCCAGCATTTT
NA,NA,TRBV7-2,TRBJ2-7,CASSLGQGYSYEQYF,TGTGCCAGCAGCTTAGGGCAGGGTTATAGCTACGAGCAGTACTTC
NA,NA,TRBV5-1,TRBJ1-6,CASTVESGNNSPLHF,TGCGCCAGCACGGTAGAGAGCGGGAATAATTCACCCCTCCACTTT
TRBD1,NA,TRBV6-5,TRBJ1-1,CASKAGTGSTEAFF,TGTGCCAGCAAGGCCGGGACAGGGAGCACTGAAGCTTTCTTT
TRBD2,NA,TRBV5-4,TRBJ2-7,CASSPQTSGSRYEQYF,TGTGCCAGCAGCCCCCAGACTAGCGGGAGTCGGTACGAGCAGTACTTC
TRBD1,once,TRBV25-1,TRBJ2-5,CASSEGETGETQYF,TGTGCCAGCAGTGAGGGGGAGACAGGGGAGACCCAGTACTTC
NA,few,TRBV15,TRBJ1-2,CATSFRAAYGYTF,TGTGCCACCAGCTTCCGGGCTGCCTATGGCTACACCTTC
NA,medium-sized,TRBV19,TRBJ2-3,CASSIIVGTDTQYF,TGTGCCAGTAGTATTATCGTGGGCACAGATACGCAGTATTTT
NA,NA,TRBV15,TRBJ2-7,CATSRVGGVAYEQYF,TGTGCCACCAGCAGAGTTGGGGGAGTGGCCTACGAGCAGTACTTC
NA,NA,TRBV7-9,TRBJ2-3,CASSLGLGKDTQYF,TGTGCCAGCAGCTTAGGGTTGGGGAAGGATACGCAGTATTTT
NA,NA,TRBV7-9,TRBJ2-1,CASSLVQGLTEQFF,TGTGCCAGCAGCTTAGTACAGGGTTTGACTGAGCAGTTCTTC
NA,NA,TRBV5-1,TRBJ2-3,CASSPRDWLVTDTQYF,TGCGCCAGCAGCCCCCGGGACTGGCTAGTCACAGATACGCAGTATTTT
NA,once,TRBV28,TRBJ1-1,CASSARERAGGTEAFF,TGTGCCAGCAGTGCCCGAGAGAGGGCCGGAGGGACTGAAGCTTTCTTT
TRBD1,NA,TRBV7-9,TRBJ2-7,CASSPDRVGAEQYF,TGTGCCAGCAGTCCTGACAGGGTTGGCGCCGAGCAGTACTTC
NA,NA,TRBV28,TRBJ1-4,CASKESPSEKLFF,TGTGCCAGCAAGGAGAGCCCGTCGGAAAAACTGTTTTTT
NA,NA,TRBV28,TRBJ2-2,CASKDLLGVGTGELFF,TGTGCCAGCAAGGATCTACTGGGGGTTGGCACCGGGGAGCTGTTTTTT